Each of the 9 T cell receptor beta chains below was sequenced from the same sample in a study of blood T cells in healthy people across ages. Combining a sample-barcoded 5' primer with a J-beta primer mix, a second PCR ran for roughly 6 to 12 cycles. TCRdb reprocessed the 5' RACE reads with MiXCR, giving one entry per CDR3 protein. The sample consists of over 700,000 distinct CDR3 sequences, 53% of them appearing once. Sequencing was done on a sample of blood. The receptor set was obtained from an elderly man in good health.

The J gene is TRBJ1-4, the V gene TRBV6-1; D gene uncertain. Looked up from germline, CDR1 is MNHNS and CDR2 is SASEGT. Trimming took 5 bases from V and 6 from J, leaving 16 bases between them. The CDR3 extends over 15 amino acids. The CDR3 region is CASSPRSDSYEKLFF. The CDR3 nucleotides read TGTGCCAGCAGTCCCCGGTCGGACTCATATGAAAAACTGTTTTTT.

This sequence joins TRBV20-1 and TRBJ2-3, with no clear D. The CDR3 loop spans 15 amino acids. Germline-derived CDR1 and CDR2 are DFQATT and SNEGSKA (reference sequence). V lost 3 bases, J lost 0 bases, and 13 bases lay in between. The CDR3 DNA reads TGCAGTGCTAGTTCCCGGGCAGATAGCACAGATACGCAGTATTTT. Its protein is CSASSRADSTDTQYF.

This clonotype was seen a few times. The V gene is TRBV27, the J gene TRBJ2-1; unclear D gene. V lost 6 bases to trimming and J lost 8 bases, with 11 bases between them. Germline V gives CDR1 MNHEY, CDR2 SMNVEV (reference sequence). The CDR3 length is 12 residues. The CDR3 sequence is CASSQVRDEQFF. CDR3 sequence (DNA): TGTGCCAGCAGCCAAGTACGGGATGAGCAGTTCTTC.

This chain uses TRBV4-2 with TRBJ2-1; possibly TRBD2 for D (6 bases). Deletions cut 4 bases from V and 9 bases from J, with 10 bases between. Germline-derived CDR1 and CDR2 are LGHNA and YNFKEQ. The CDR3 spans 12 residues. CDR3 region: CASSPRGVEQFF. In nucleotides, the CDR3 is TGTGCCAGCAGCCCCCGCGGGGTTGAGCAGTTCTTC.

The chain employs TRBV6-6 and TRBJ2-7, with TRBD2 as a possible D gene (6 bases). The CDR3 is 14 amino acids. V dropped 4 bases and J dropped 5 bases, with 15 bases sitting between them. Germline values: CDR1 MNHNY, CDR2 SVGAGI (reference sequence). Written as DNA, the CDR3 is TGTGCCAGCAGTTGGAACGGGGAGCGGGACGAGCAGTACTTC. This codes for CASSWNGERDEQYF.

This clonotype was observed a few times. The rearrangement uses TRBV20-1 and TRBJ2-1, with 8 positions matching TRBD2. After removal of 1 base from V and 0 bases from J, the junction contained 8 bases not matched to a gene. The germline V gene has CDR1 DFQATT and CDR2 SNEGSKA (reference sequence). This CDR3 region has 17 residues. In nucleotides, the CDR3 is TGCAGTGCTAGAGGAGGGGGTAGCGGGACCTCCTACAATGAGCAGTTCTTC. Its translation is CSARGGGSGTSYNEQFF.

In this sample, this clonotype turned up a few times. This chain joins TRBV20-1 and TRBJ2-7; TRBD1 matches 7 bases. Germline trimming cut 6 bases from V and 3 bases from J; bases unmatched to any gene: 8. CDR1 is DFQATT and CDR2 is SNEGSKA in the germline V gene (reference sequence). The CDR3 has 13 residues. CDR3 loop: CSATKGAGYEQYF. The CDR3 nucleotides are TGCAGTGCCACGAAGGGGGCGGGCTACGAGCAGTACTTC.

This clonotype was observed a few times. The chain links TRBV5-1 to TRBJ2-7, with D possibly called TRBD1 or TRBD2 (5 bases each). V lost 0 bases, J lost 4 bases, and 14 bases lay in between. The germline V gene encodes CDR1 SGHRS and CDR2 YFSETQ. There are 15 residues in the CDR3. CDR3 nucleotides: TGCGCCAGCAGCTTGGCAGCAGGGAGAAGGTACGAGCAGTACTTC. It yields the protein CASSLAAGRRYEQYF.

The V gene is TRBV7-2, the J gene TRBJ1-2, with TRBD1 matching 8 bases. The germline V gene encodes CDR1 SGHTA and CDR2 FQGNSA. This CDR3 spans 15 amino acids. With V trimmed by 6 bases and J by 4 bases, 10 bases remained unmatched. The CDR3 region is CASSFRRDRSYGYTF. For the CDR3, the DNA is TGTGCCAGCAGTTTTAGACGGGACAGGAGCTATGGCTACACCTTC. The whole variable domain, filled in from reference TRBV7-2 and TRBJ1-2, reads GAGVSQSPSNKVTEKGKDVELRCDPISGHTALYWYRQSLGQGLEFLIYFQGNSAPDKSGLPSDRFSAERTGGSVSTLTIQRTQQEDSAVYLCASSFRRDRSYGYTFGSGTRLTVV.